A single sample is the source of the 22 T cell receptor beta chains below, sequenced in a study of shared clonotypes between healthy human individuals. Some clones are missing from TCRdb's copy, which holds only in-frame ones; the method was immunoSEQ multiplex PCR. The profile shows 1 million to 1.3 million clones, around three quarters of them singletons. The sequencing sample was made of memory CD4+ T cells from PBMCs. Subset reported: CD45RA-negative fraction. Receptors were obtained from a man younger than 35 in good health. Some clones in this sample may be carry-over from other donors' samples.

The rearrangement links TRBV6-6 to TRBJ2-5; D gene unclear. V dropped 5 bases and J dropped 11 bases, with 15 bases sitting between them. CDR1 and CDR2 from the germline V gene are MNHNY and SVGAGI (reference sequence). This CDR3 contains 12 residues. CDR3 sequence reads: CASSPLSTLQYF. The DNA of the CDR3 is TGTGCCAGCAGTCCACTTTCGACTTTGCAGTACTTC.

In this sample, this clone turned up many times. Mismatch with germline at one junction end may stem from a read error. The J gene is TRBJ1-1, the V gene TRBV30; D gene unclear. The length of the CDR3 is 13 residues. Germline CDR1 and CDR2: GTSNPN and SVGIG (reference sequence). CDR3 nucleotides: TGTGACTGGAGTGTGGTACTAGGAACTGAAGCTTTCTTT. Protein sequence: CDWSVVLGTEAFF.

The chain couples TRBV28 to TRBJ2-1, with TRBD1 matching over 8 bases. Germline-derived CDR1 and CDR2 are MDHEN and SYDVKM. With 2 bases clipped from V and 7 bases from J, the junction kept 7 bases outside the gene matches. The CDR3 spans 15 residues. In DNA form, the CDR3 reads TGTGCCAGCAGTTTAGGACAGGGTTCGAGGAATGAGCAGTTCTTC. As protein: CASSLGQGSRNEQFF.

This clone came up a few times. The V gene is TRBV11-2, the J gene TRBJ2-7; 9 bases line up with TRBD2. After removal of 6 bases from V and 2 bases from J, the junction contained 2 bases not matched to a gene. The CDR3 totals 13 residues. Germline V gene lookup returns CDR1 SGHAT and CDR2 FQNNGV. The CDR3 DNA reads as TGTGCCAGCAGTGTAGCGGGAGCCTACGAGCAGTACTTC. Residues: CASSVAGAYEQYF. The full variable domain, its missing parts supplied by reference TRBV11-2 and TRBJ2-7, is EAGVAQSPRYKIIEKRQSVAFWCNPISGHATLYWYQQILGQGPKLLIQFQNNGVVDDSQLPKDRFSAERLKGVDSTLKIQPAKLEDSAVYLCASSVAGAYEQYFGPGTRLTVT.

The V call is TRBV9, the J call TRBJ2-1, with D tentatively TRBD2 (5 bases). This CDR3 spans 15 amino acids. V dropped 7 bases and J dropped 4 bases, with 18 bases sitting between them. Germline assignment: CDR1 SGDLS and CDR2 YYNGEE. This CDR3 is CASSFAEGSYNEQFF. CDR3 bases: TGTGCCAGCTCCTTCGCCGAGGGTTCATACAATGAGCAGTTCTTC.

V is TRBV11-3 and J is TRBJ2-1; 7 bases agree with TRBD2. Per germline, CDR1 SGHNT and CDR2 YENEEA. V lost 5 bases and J lost 4; bases outside the gene matches: 8. The CDR3 length is 15 residues. CDR3 residues: CASSPGRELYNEQFF. In DNA form, the CDR3 reads TGTGCCAGCAGCCCGGGGCGGGAGCTTTACAATGAGCAGTTCTTC.

This clone was counted a single time. Other DNA sequences within the sample encode an identical CDR3. The rearrangement links TRBV28 to TRBJ2-7, with D tentatively TRBD2 (6 bases). The CDR3 covers 12 residues. Trimming shortened V by 2 bases and J by 4 bases, and 6 bases separated the two germline ends. Germline loops: CDR1 MDHEN, CDR2 SYDVKM. CDR3 region: CASSLLAYEQYF. CDR3 nucleotide sequence: TGTGCCAGCAGTTTACTAGCGTACGAGCAGTACTTC.

The gene calls are TRBV2 and TRBJ2-7; a weak D match, TRBD2 (7 bases). Looked up from germline, CDR1 is SNHLY and CDR2 is FYNNEI. Deletions cut 3 bases from V and 0 bases from J, with 15 bases between. The CDR3 spans 16 residues. The CDR3, as DNA: TGTGCCAGCAGTGACTTCGGCGGGGGCCCCTCCTACGAGCAGTACTTC. Translated, it gives CASSDFGGGPSYEQYF.

The count of this clone is one. V and J are TRBV5-4 and TRBJ1-4, with D perhaps matching TRBD1 (5 bases). The V end lost 9 bases, the J end lost 7 bases, and 16 bases lay between the germline ends. Germline V gene data show CDR1 as SGHNT and CDR2 as YYREEE (reference sequence). The CDR3 spans 13 residues. CDR3 bases: TGTGCCATTTCCGGGACCCCCACTGAAAAACTGTTTTTT. Amino acids: CAISGTPTEKLFF.

The chain links TRBV20-1 to TRBJ1-4; D is unclear. The germline V gene encodes CDR1 DFQATT and CDR2 SNEGSKA (reference sequence). CDR3 size: 11 residues. The V gene lost 4 bases and the J gene lost 13 bases, with 13 bases spanning the gap. This CDR3 is CSATPYGGLFF. The CDR3 DNA sequence: TGCAGTGCTACTCCTTACGGCGGACTGTTTTTT.

Here the CDR3 reads CASTVSNGDEKLFF. The CDR3 DNA reads TGTGCCAGCACCGTTAGCAACGGGGACGAAAAACTGTTTTTT. This sequence joins TRBV7-9 and TRBJ1-4; D may be TRBD1 (5 bases). Trimming pared 7 bases from V and 8 bases from J, leaving 17 bases between. Germline CDR1 is SEHNR and CDR2 is FQNEAQ (reference sequence). CDR3 length: 14 residues.

This clone was seen a few times. Different DNA sequences within this sample yield the same CDR3. The genes are TRBV5-1 and TRBJ1-4; D gene unclear. The CDR3 loop spans 14 amino acids. CDR1 is SGHRS, CDR2 YFSETQ, per germline. The V end was cut by 4 bases, the J end by 0 bases, with 7 bases between. CDR3 bases: TGCGCCAGCAGCCTAAGAGCAACTAATGAAAAACTGTTTTTT. Amino acid sequence: CASSLRATNEKLFF.

The chain employs TRBV4-2 and TRBJ1-2; perhaps TRBD1 as D (5 bases). Per germline, CDR1 LGHNA and CDR2 YNFKEQ. Trimming pared 5 bases from V and 2 bases from J, leaving 15 bases between. The CDR3 is 15 amino acids. The DNA of the CDR3 is TGTGCCAGCAGCTTGGCCCGGCAGGGCAACTATGGCTACACCTTC. This gives the protein CASSLARQGNYGYTF.

This chain connects TRBV28 to TRBJ2-6; D might be TRBD1 (6 bases). V was pared by 6 bases and J by 3 bases, with 9 bases between. The CDR3 has 14 residues. Germline values: CDR1 MDHEN, CDR2 SYDVKM. As DNA, the CDR3 is TGTGCCAGCAGCCTACAGGGTGGGGCCAACGTCCTGACTTTC. Translated: CASSLQGGANVLTF.

This sequence joins TRBV18 and TRBJ2-3; 12 nucleotides align to TRBD2. Germline V gene lookup returns CDR1 KGHSH and CDR2 LQKENI. This CDR3 comprises 18 residues. V gave up 2 bases and J gave up 0 bases; unmatched junction bases: 6. The CDR3 region is CASSPSPSGRVSTDTQYF. The CDR3 region has the DNA TGTGCCAGCTCACCATCCCCTAGCGGGAGGGTCAGCACAGATACGCAGTATTTT.

The gene calls are TRBV2 and TRBJ2-5, with 11 bases fitting TRBD2. The V gene end was trimmed by 8 bases and the J gene end by 4 bases; junction bases not matched to a gene: 6. There are 14 residues in the CDR3. CDR1 SNHLY and CDR2 FYNNEI come from the germline V gene. The DNA of the CDR3 is TGTGCCAGCGTTAGCGGGAGGGCCACAGAGACCCAGTACTTC. This codes for CASVSGRATETQYF.

V gene TRBV28 combines with J gene TRBJ1-2; D possibly corresponds to TRBD1 (6 bases). This CDR3 has 13 amino acids. The germline V gene encodes CDR1 MDHEN and CDR2 SYDVKM. Trimming took off 6 bases at V and 7 bases at J, with 15 bases between the two ends. The CDR3 reads CASRQGAPGGYTF. The CDR3 bases are TGTGCCAGCAGACAGGGAGCGCCCGGTGGCTACACCTTC.

V and J are TRBV18 and TRBJ1-2; 8 bases agree with TRBD1. Per the germline V gene, CDR1 is KGHSH and CDR2 is LQKENI. The CDR3 runs to 15 residues. With V trimmed by 2 bases and J by 7 bases, 9 bases remained unmatched. In DNA form, the CDR3 reads TGTGCCAGCTCACCAGCGGGACAGGATTTTAGTGGCTACACCTTC. Translation gives CASSPAGQDFSGYTF.

The CDR3 bases are TGTGCCAGCAGTGATCTAGGGACTAGCGGGAGAAGAGGGCGGTACGAGCAGTACTTC. This sequence encodes CASSDLGTSGRRGRYEQYF. The chain couples TRBV28 to TRBJ2-7, with 14 bases identical to TRBD2. The CDR3 runs to 19 residues. Germline V CDR1 and CDR2: MDHEN, SYDVKM. Losses at the gene ends were 5 bases for V and 4 bases for J; bases not matched to a gene: 16.

The DNA for the CDR3 is TGTGCCAGCAGGACTAGCGGGCAGTTCTTC. Protein sequence: CASRTSGQFF. The chain is built from TRBV6-5 and TRBJ2-1, with 9 nucleotides matching TRBD2. J was trimmed by 12 bases and V by 6 bases; bases with no gene match: 0. Germline V gene lookup returns CDR1 MNHEY and CDR2 SVGAGI. The CDR3 runs to 10 residues.

In this sample, this clone turned up a few times. V gene TRBV5-1 combines with J gene TRBJ2-7; 7 bases agree with TRBD1. Trimming at V came to 4 bases and at J to 2 bases, leaving 3 bases not matched to a gene. CDR3 size: 13 residues. Germline V gene data show CDR1 as SGHRS and CDR2 as YFSETQ. This chain's CDR3 is CASSPGQTYEQYF. CDR3 sequence (DNA): TGCGCCAGCAGCCCGGGACAGACCTACGAGCAGTACTTC.

The chain recombines TRBV6-5 with TRBJ2-3, with TRBD2 matching over 8 bases. V was pared by 7 bases and J by 6 bases, with 12 bases of the junction left unmatched. The germline gives CDR1 MNHEY, CDR2 SVGAGI. The CDR3 totals 15 residues. CDR3 in amino acids: CASTHRGGEGDTQYF. CDR3 DNA: TGTGCCAGCACCCACCGGGGGGGAGAGGGTGATACGCAGTATTTT.